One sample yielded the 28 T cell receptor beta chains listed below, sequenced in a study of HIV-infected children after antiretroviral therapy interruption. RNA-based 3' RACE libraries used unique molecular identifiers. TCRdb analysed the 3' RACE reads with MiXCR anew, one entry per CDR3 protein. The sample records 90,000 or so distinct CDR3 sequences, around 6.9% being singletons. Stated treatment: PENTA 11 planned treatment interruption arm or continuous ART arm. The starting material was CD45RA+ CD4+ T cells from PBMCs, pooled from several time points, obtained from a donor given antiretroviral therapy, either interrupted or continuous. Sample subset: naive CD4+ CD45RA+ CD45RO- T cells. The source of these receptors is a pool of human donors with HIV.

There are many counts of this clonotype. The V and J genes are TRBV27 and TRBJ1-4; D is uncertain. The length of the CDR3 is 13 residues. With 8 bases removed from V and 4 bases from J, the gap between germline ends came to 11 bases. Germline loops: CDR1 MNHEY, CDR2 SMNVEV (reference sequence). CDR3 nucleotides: TGTGCCAGCCGCGGACGGTATAATGAAAAACTGTTTTTT. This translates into CASRGRYNEKLFF. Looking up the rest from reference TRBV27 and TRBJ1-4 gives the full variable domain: EAQVTQNPRYLITVTGKKLTVTCSQNMNHEYMSWYRQDPGLGLRQIYYSMNVEVTDKGDVPEGYKVSRKEKRNFPLILESPSPNQTSLYFCASRGRYNEKLFFGSGTQLSVL.

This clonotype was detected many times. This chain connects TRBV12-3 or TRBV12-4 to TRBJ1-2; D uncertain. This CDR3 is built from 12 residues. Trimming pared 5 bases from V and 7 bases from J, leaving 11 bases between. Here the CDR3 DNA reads TGTGCCAGCAGTAGAGAGGGTTCTGGCTACACCTTC. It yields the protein CASSREGSGYTF.

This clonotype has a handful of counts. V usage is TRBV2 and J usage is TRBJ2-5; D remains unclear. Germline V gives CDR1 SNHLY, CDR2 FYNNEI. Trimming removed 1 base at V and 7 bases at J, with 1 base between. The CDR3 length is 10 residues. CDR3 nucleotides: TGTGCCAGCAGTGAAGTGACCCAGTACTTC. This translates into CASSEVTQYF.

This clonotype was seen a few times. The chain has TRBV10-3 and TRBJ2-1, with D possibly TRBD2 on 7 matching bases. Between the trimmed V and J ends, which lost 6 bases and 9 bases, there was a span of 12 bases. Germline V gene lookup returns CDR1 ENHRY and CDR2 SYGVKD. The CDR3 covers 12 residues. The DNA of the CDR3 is TGTGCCATCAGGGGGGGGCGCGGTGAGCAGTTCTTC. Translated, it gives CAIRGGRGEQFF.

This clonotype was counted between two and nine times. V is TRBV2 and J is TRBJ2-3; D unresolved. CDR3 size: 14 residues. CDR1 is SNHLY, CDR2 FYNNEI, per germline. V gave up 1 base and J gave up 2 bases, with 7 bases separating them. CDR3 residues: CASSEGYATDTQYF. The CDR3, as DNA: TGTGCCAGCAGTGAAGGGTATGCCACAGATACGCAGTATTTT.

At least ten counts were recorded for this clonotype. The CDR3 region is CSARLQETQYF. The DNA for the CDR3 is TGCAGTGCTAGACTACAAGAGACCCAGTACTTC. The chain combines TRBV20-1 with TRBJ2-5; D gene unclear. With 2 bases removed from V and 2 bases from J, the gap between germline ends came to 3 bases. CDR3 length: 11 amino acids. Germline V CDR1 and CDR2: DFQATT, SNEGSKA (reference sequence).

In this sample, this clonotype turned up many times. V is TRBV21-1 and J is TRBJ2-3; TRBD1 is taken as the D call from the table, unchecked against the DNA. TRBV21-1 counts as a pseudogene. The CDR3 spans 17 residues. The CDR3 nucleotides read TGTGCCAGCAGCTACAGCGGGCGGGACCTCAGCACAGATACGCAGTATTTT. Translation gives CASSYSGRDLSTDTQYF.

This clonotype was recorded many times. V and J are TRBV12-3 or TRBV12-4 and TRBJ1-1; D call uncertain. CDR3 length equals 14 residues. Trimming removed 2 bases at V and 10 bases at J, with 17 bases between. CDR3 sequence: CASSLPGIGSIAFF. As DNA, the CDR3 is TGTGCCAGCAGTTTACCAGGAATAGGTAGTATAGCTTTCTTT.

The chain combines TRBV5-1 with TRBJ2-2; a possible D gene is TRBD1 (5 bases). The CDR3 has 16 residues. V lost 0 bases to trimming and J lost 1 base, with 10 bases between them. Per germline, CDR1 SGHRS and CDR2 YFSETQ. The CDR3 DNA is TGCGCCAGCAGCTTGGGGACAATGTTGAACACCGGGGAGCTGTTTTTT. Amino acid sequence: CASSLGTMLNTGELFF.

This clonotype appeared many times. The CDR3 region has the DNA TGTGCCAGCTCACCCCCGCGGGGGCTCAGCTATGGCTACACCTTC. It codes for CASSPPRGLSYGYTF. J is TRBJ1-2 and V is TRBV18, with D perhaps TRBD1 (6 bases). CDR1 is KGHSH, CDR2 LQKENI, per germline. V lost 3 bases, J lost 4 bases, and 15 bases lay in between. CDR3 size: 15 residues. The variable domain in full, completed from reference TRBV18 and TRBJ1-2, reads NAGVMQNPRHLVRRRGQEARLRCSPMKGHSHVYWYRQLPEEGLKFMVYLQKENIIDESGMPKERFSAEFPKEGPSILRIQQVVRGDSAAYFCASSPPRGLSYGYTFGSGTRLTVV.

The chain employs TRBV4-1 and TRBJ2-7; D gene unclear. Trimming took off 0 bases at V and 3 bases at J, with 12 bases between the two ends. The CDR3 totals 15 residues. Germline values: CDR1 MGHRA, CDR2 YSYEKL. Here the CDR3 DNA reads TGCGCCAGCAGCCAAGAACATCTCGAGCTCTACGAGCAGTACTTC. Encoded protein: CASSQEHLELYEQYF.

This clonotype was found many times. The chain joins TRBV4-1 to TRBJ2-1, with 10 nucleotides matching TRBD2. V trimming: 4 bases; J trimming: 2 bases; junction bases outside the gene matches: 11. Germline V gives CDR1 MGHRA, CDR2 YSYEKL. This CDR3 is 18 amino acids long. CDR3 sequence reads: CASSPGTGLAGAYNEQFF. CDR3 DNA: TGCGCCAGCAGCCCTGGAACCGGGCTAGCGGGAGCCTACAATGAGCAGTTCTTC.

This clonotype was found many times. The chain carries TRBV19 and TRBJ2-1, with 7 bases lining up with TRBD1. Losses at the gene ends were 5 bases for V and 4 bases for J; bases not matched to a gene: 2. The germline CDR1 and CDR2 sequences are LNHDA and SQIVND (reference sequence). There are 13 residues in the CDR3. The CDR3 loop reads CASSQGVYNEQFF. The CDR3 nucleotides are TGTGCCAGTAGTCAGGGGGTTTACAATGAGCAGTTCTTC.

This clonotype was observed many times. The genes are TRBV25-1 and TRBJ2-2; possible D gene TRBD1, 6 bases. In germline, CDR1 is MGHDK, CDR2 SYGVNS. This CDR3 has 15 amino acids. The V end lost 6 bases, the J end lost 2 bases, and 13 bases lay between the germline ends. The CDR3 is CASREAGVNTGELFF. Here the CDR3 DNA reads TGTGCCAGCAGAGAAGCAGGGGTCAACACCGGGGAGCTGTTTTTT.

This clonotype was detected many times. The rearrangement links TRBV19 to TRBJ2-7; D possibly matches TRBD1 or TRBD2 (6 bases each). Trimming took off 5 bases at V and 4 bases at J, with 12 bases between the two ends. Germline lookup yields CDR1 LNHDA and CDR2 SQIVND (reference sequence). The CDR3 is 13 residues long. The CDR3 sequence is CASSPQGLYEQYF. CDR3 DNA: TGTGCCAGTAGTCCACAGGGACTGTACGAGCAGTACTTC.

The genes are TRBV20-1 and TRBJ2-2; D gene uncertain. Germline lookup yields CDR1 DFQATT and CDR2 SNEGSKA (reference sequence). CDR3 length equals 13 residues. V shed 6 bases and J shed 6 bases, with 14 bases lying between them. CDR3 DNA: TGCAGTGCGGTCGCACTGGGCCCCGGGGAGCTGTTTTTT. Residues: CSAVALGPGELFF.

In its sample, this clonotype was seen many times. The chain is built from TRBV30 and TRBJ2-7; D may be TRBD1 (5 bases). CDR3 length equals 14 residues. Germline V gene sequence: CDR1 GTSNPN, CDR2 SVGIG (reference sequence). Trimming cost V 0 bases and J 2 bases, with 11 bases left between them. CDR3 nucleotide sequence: TGTGCCTGGAGTGTACTTCAGGGTACCTACGAGCAGTACTTC. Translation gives CAWSVLQGTYEQYF.

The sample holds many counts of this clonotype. CDR3 coding DNA: TGTGCCAGCAGCCAGAATGGTTGGGATACGCAGTATTTT. Its protein product is CASSQNGWDTQYF. The V call is TRBV7-2, the J call TRBJ2-3; no clear D gene. The V gene lost 5 bases and the J gene lost 6 bases, with 12 bases spanning the gap. The CDR3 is 13 residues long. Germline V gene data show CDR1 as SGHTA and CDR2 as FQGNSA.

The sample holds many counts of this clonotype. The CDR3 DNA is TGTGCCTGGAGTGTTGCAAGGGGGTATGGCTACACCTTC. Its translation: CAWSVARGYGYTF. The genes are TRBV30 and TRBJ1-2; possible D gene TRBD1, 6 bases. Trimming took 0 bases from V and 5 from J, leaving 10 bases between them. The CDR3 sequence is 13 residues long. Germline V gene sequence: CDR1 GTSNPN, CDR2 SVGIG (reference sequence).

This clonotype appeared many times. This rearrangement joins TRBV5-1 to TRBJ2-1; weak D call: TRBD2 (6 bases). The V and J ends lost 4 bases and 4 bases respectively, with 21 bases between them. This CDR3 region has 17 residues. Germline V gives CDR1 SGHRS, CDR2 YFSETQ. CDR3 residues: CASSPRGYPFMYNEQFF. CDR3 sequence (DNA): TGCGCCAGCAGCCCCCGGGGGTACCCATTTATGTACAATGAGCAGTTCTTC.

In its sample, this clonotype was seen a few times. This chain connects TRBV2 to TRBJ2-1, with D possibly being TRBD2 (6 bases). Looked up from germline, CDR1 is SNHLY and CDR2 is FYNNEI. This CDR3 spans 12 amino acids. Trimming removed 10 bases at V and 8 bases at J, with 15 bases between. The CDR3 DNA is TGTGCCACTAGACGGGGCGGGGATGAGCAGTTCTTC. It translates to CATRRGGDEQFF.

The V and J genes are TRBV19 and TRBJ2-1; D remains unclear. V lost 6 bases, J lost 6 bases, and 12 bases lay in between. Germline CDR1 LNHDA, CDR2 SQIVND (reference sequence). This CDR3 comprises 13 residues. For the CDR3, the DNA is TGTGCCAGTAGGATACGAGGTAGCAATGAGCAGTTCTTC. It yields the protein CASRIRGSNEQFF.

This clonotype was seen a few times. Written as DNA, the CDR3 is TGTGCCACCAGCGGAGCGGGAGGTACTACAGATACGCAGTATTTT. Translated, it gives CATSGAGGTTDTQYF. J is TRBJ2-3 and V is TRBV15; 9 bases agree with TRBD2. The V segment lost 5 bases and the J segment 3 bases; nucleotides outside the gene matches: 6. CDR3 length: 15 residues. Per the germline V gene, CDR1 is LNHNV and CDR2 is YYDKDF (reference sequence).

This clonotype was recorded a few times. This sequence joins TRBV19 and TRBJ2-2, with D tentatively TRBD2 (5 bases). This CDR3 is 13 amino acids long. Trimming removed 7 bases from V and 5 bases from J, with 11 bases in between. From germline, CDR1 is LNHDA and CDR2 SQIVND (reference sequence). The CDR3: CASTPLGTGELFF. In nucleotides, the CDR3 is TGTGCCAGTACCCCACTAGGTACCGGGGAGCTGTTTTTT.

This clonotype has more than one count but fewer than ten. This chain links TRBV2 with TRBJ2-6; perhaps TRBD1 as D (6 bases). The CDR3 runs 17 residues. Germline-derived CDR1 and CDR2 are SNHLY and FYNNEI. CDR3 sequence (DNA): TGTGCGGGGGTCCCCGACAGGCTACCCTCTGGGGCCAACGTCCTGACTTTC. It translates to CAGVPDRLPSGANVLTF.

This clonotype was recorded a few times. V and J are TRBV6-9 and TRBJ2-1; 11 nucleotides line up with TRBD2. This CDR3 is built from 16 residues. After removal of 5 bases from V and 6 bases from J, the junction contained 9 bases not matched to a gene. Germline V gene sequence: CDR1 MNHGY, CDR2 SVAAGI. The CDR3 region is CASSPPTSGGRNEQFF. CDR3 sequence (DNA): TGTGCCAGCAGTCCCCCCACTAGCGGGGGCCGCAATGAGCAGTTCTTC.

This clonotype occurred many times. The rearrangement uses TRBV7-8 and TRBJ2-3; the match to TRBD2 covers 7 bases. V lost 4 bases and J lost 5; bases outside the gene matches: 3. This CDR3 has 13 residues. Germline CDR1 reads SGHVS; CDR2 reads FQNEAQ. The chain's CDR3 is CASSSSGGDTQYF. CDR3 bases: TGTGCCAGCAGCTCGTCGGGGGGAGATACGCAGTATTTT.

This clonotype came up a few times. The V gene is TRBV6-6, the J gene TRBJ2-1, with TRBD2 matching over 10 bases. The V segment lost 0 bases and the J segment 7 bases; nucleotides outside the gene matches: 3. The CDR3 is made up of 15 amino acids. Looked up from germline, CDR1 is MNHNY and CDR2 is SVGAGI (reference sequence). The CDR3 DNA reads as TGTGCCAGCAGTTACTCGCTAGCGGGGGTGAATGAGCAGTTCTTC. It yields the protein CASSYSLAGVNEQFF.